These 21 T cell receptor beta chains were sequenced from one sample in a study of blood T cell repertoires in COVID-19. Assay: immunoSEQ multiplex PCR; the TCRdb copy retains only in-frame clones and omits some. The sample contains 95,000 to 150,000 clones, 75% to 90% of which appear only once. The specimen sequenced was peripheral blood. The receptors were sampled from a man aged 40-55 years with acute or convalescent COVID-19.

In this sample, this clone turned up once. The chain joins TRBV13 to TRBJ2-7; 10 nucleotides align to TRBD1. CDR1 PRHDT and CDR2 FYEKMQ come from the germline V gene (reference sequence). The ends lost 6 bases at V and 6 bases at J; junction bases unmatched: 11. The CDR3 spans 15 residues. The CDR3 spells CASSYRSGQGREQYF. The DNA for the CDR3 is TGTGCCAGCAGTTACCGATCGGGACAGGGGCGCGAGCAGTACTTC.

This chain connects TRBV19 to TRBJ2-7, with D uncertain. Germline V gene sequence: CDR1 LNHDA, CDR2 SQIVND (reference sequence). Trimming removed 5 bases at V and 4 bases at J, with 18 bases between. The length of the CDR3 is 15 residues. CDR3 DNA: TGTGCCAGTAGTCCCGAGAGTGCGCGGCGGTACGAGCAGTACTTC. Protein product: CASSPESARRYEQYF. Full variable domain (remainder filled in from reference TRBV19 and TRBJ2-7): DGGITQSPKYLFRKEGQNVTLSCEQNLNHDAMYWYRQDPGQGLRLIYYSQIVNDFQKGDIAEGYSVSREKKESFPLTVTSAQKNPTAFYLCASSPESARRYEQYFGPGTRLTVT.

The chain carries TRBV5-1 and TRBJ1-1; D remains unclear. V was cut by 3 bases and J by 4 bases, with 4 bases left in between. Germline CDR1 reads SGHRS; CDR2 reads YFSETQ. The CDR3 loop spans 11 amino acids. CDR3 DNA sequence: TGCGCCAGCAGCTCCATCACTGAAGCTTTCTTT. Translation: CASSSITEAFF.

V and J are TRBV18 and TRBJ1-6, with TRBD1 identical over 7 bases. V trimming: 6 bases; J trimming: 5 bases; junction bases outside the gene matches: 7. This CDR3 has 15 residues. CDR1 KGHSH and CDR2 LQKENI come from the germline V gene. CDR3 protein: CASSGQGVNNSPLHF. The DNA of the CDR3 is TGTGCCAGCTCCGGGCAGGGGGTAAATAATTCACCCCTCCACTTT. Full variable domain (remainder filled in from reference TRBV18 and TRBJ1-6): NAGVMQNPRHLVRRRGQEARLRCSPMKGHSHVYWYRQLPEEGLKFMVYLQKENIIDESGMPKERFSAEFPKEGPSILRIQQVVRGDSAAYFCASSGQGVNNSPLHFGNGTRLTVT.

This chain connects TRBV4-1 to TRBJ1-2, with a possible D match to TRBD1 (5 bases). V lost 4 bases and J lost 7, with 22 bases in between. Per the germline V gene, CDR1 is MGHRA and CDR2 is YSYEKL. The CDR3 consists of 16 residues. CDR3 DNA sequence: TGCGCCAGCAGCCCCAAGGTTCGGCCAGGGATGGGTGGCTACACCTTC. Amino acid sequence: CASSPKVRPGMGGYTF.

Remarks on this clone: One end of the junction fails to match germline, which may point to a read error. V is TRBV6-1 and J is TRBJ1-5; tentative D call: TRBD1 (6 bases). Germline V gives CDR1 MNHNS, CDR2 SASEGT. The CDR3 length is 13 residues. As DNA, the CDR3 is TGTGCCAGCAGGGAAGGGGGGGGACAGCCCCAGCATTTT. It is translated as CASREGGGQPQHF.

This chain connects TRBV7-2 to TRBJ2-3; D remains ambiguous. The CDR3 covers 13 residues. Deletions cut 5 bases from V and 6 bases from J, with 12 bases between. Germline V CDR1 and CDR2: SGHTA, FQGNSA. The CDR3, as DNA: TGTGCCAGCAGCCTCCCCCCCCCGGATACGCAGTATTTT. Translated: CASSLPPPDTQYF.

This clone has only one observation. This chain joins TRBV4-3 and TRBJ1-4; TRBD1 might be the D (5 bases). The CDR3 contains 15 residues. V was pared by 0 bases and J by 3 bases, with 8 bases between. CDR1 and CDR2 (germline): LGHNA, YSLEER. For the CDR3, the DNA is TGCGCCAGCAGCCAAGACAGGGATCCTAATGAAAAACTGTTTTTT. Its protein product is CASSQDRDPNEKLFF.

As DNA, the CDR3 is TGTGCCAGCAGTTTAACCTCGGGACAGGCGTTTAGCAATCAGCCCCAGCATTTT. Encoded protein: CASSLTSGQAFSNQPQHF. The chain employs TRBV27 and TRBJ1-5; the match to TRBD1 covers 8 bases. Trimming removed 2 bases from V and 0 bases from J; junction bases left unmatched: 9. The CDR3 totals 18 residues. CDR1 is MNHEY, CDR2 SMNVEV, per germline (reference sequence).

The chain couples TRBV18 to TRBJ1-5, with D unclear. The V gene's germline CDR1 is KGHSH and CDR2 LQKENI. The CDR3 sequence is 13 residues long. The V and J ends lost 4 bases and 5 bases respectively, with 9 bases between them. The CDR3, as DNA: TGTGCCAGCTCACAGGGCGGGGATCAGCCCCAGCATTTT. Protein: CASSQGGDQPQHF.

The CDR3 DNA sequence: TGCGCCAGCAGCTTGACGGGAGTTGGAGATACGCAGTATTTT. It encodes CASSLTGVGDTQYF. The V gene is TRBV5-1, the J gene TRBJ2-3; D possibly corresponds to TRBD2 (6 bases). This CDR3 is built from 14 residues. V lost 1 base and J 5 bases, leaving 11 bases between the germline ends. CDR1 SGHRS and CDR2 YFSETQ come from the germline V gene.

The DNA for the CDR3 is TGCGCCAGCAGCTTCCTCGGGGGACAGGGGAACACTGAAGCTTTCTTT. This codes for CASSFLGGQGNTEAFF. This chain joins TRBV5-1 and TRBJ1-1, with 9 bases matching TRBD1. The CDR3 totals 16 residues. Trimming removed 2 bases from V and 1 base from J; junction bases left unmatched: 6. Looked up from germline, CDR1 is SGHRS and CDR2 is YFSETQ.

The chain carries TRBV19 and TRBJ2-3, with 10 bases that match TRBD1. Germline CDR1 and CDR2: LNHDA and SQIVND (reference sequence). V was clipped by 5 bases and J by 4 bases; unmatched bases: 9. The CDR3 is made up of 16 amino acids. The CDR3 coding sequence is TGTGCCAGTAGTCTCTCCGGGACAGGGGAGGCAGATACGCAGTATTTT. Protein product: CASSLSGTGEADTQYF. Combining the CDR3 with reference TRBV19 and TRBJ2-3 gives the whole variable domain DGGITQSPKYLFRKEGQNVTLSCEQNLNHDAMYWYRQDPGQGLRLIYYSQIVNDFQKGDIAEGYSVSREKKESFPLTVTSAQKNPTAFYLCASSLSGTGEADTQYFGPGTRLTVL.

This chain uses TRBV2 with TRBJ1-1; 7 nucleotides line up with TRBD1. V lost 6 bases, J lost 1 base, and 2 bases stayed unmatched. The CDR3 contains 13 residues. Germline-derived CDR1 and CDR2 are SNHLY and FYNNEI. This CDR3 is CASSGDRNTEAFF. CDR3 bases: TGTGCCAGCAGCGGGGACAGGAACACTGAAGCTTTCTTT.

V usage is TRBV7-3 and J usage is TRBJ1-1, with no clear D. CDR1 is SGHTA, CDR2 FQGTGA, per germline. Trimming pared 3 bases from V and 5 bases from J, leaving 10 bases between. The CDR3 runs 13 residues. The CDR3 sequence is CASSFEVRTEAFF. CDR3 in DNA: TGTGCCAGCAGCTTTGAGGTTCGGACTGAAGCTTTCTTT.

The chain recombines TRBV11-2 with TRBJ2-3, with D perhaps TRBD1 (6 bases). Germline V gene data show CDR1 as SGHAT and CDR2 as FQNNGV. The CDR3 covers 17 residues. Trimming shortened V by 4 bases and J by 4 bases, and 21 bases separated the two germline ends. For the CDR3, the DNA is TGTGCCAGCAGCTCGGTCAACAGGGTACCCATCGCAGATACGCAGTATTTT. Amino acids: CASSSVNRVPIADTQYF.

This chain joins TRBV5-6 and TRBJ1-2, with D maybe TRBD1 (5 bases). Germline V CDR1 and CDR2: SGHDT, YYEEEE. The CDR3 runs to 16 residues. V gave up 2 bases and J gave up 3 bases, with 17 bases separating them. The CDR3 here is CASSLKARATDYGYTF. CDR3 in DNA: TGTGCCAGCAGCTTAAAAGCCAGGGCGACTGACTATGGCTACACCTTC. Together with reference TRBV5-6 and TRBJ1-2, the CDR3 gives the full variable domain: DAGVTQSPTHLIKTRGQQVTLRCSPKSGHDTVSWYQQALGQGPQFIFQYYEEEERQRGNFPDRFSGHQFPNYSSELNVNALLLGDSALYLCASSLKARATDYGYTFGSGTRLTVV.

This chain links TRBV9 with TRBJ1-5; 10 bases fit TRBD1. This CDR3 comprises 15 residues. CDR1 and CDR2 (germline): SGDLS, YYNGEE. Trimming cost V 3 bases and J 7 bases; bases outside gene matches: 7. CDR3 protein: CASSAGTGDGQPQHF. The CDR3 region has the DNA TGTGCCAGCAGCGCCGGGACAGGGGACGGACAGCCCCAGCATTTT.

V is TRBV27 and J is TRBJ2-5; D might be TRBD1 (5 bases). The CDR3 is 13 amino acids. Germline CDR1 reads MNHEY; CDR2 reads SMNVEV (reference sequence). Trimming cost V 8 bases and J 3 bases, with 13 bases left between them. The CDR3: CASSKGRKETQYF. The CDR3 coding sequence is TGTGCCAGCTCAAAGGGGCGGAAAGAGACCCAGTACTTC.

The chain couples TRBV7-2 to TRBJ2-7; 12 positions agree with TRBD2. Per germline, CDR1 SGHTA and CDR2 FQGNSA. V dropped 8 bases and J dropped 0; count of bases not matched to a gene: 8. CDR3 size: 16 residues. CDR3 coding DNA: TGTGCCAGCCGCCCTAGCGGGGGGGCGACCTCCTACGAGCAGTACTTC. This translates into CASRPSGGATSYEQYF.

The V and J genes are TRBV10-1 and TRBJ1-1, with D possibly being TRBD1 (5 bases). From germline, CDR1 is WNHNN and CDR2 SYGVQD (reference sequence). The CDR3 is 16 amino acids. Trimming took off 0 bases at V and 2 bases at J, with 13 bases between the two ends. The chain's CDR3 is CASSESRVGGNTEAFF. The CDR3 nucleotides read TGCGCCAGCAGTGAGTCCCGGGTGGGGGGTAACACTGAAGCTTTCTTT.